The present T cell receptor (beta chain) was sequenced within a study of blood T cell repertoires in COVID-19 (dated by TCRdb to 2020 to 2022). For the wider study: The collaborator samples originated in the United States, Italy and Spain and spanned the acute and convalescent phases of COVID-19. The dataset comprised deeply sampled blood TCRbeta repertoires from subjects exposed to, actively infected with, or recovered from COVID-19. A freely available public database, intended as a resource for researchers studying the immune response to SARS-CoV-2, is where the repertoires were released. The material from the prospective study consisted of cDNA or gDNA derived from T cells, B-cell-depleted T cells, or PBMCs. Samples were obtained from the ongoing ImmuneRACE study (first 160 participants) and from roughly 1,300 subjects provided by 6 global collaborators. Where HLA class I and class II types were available, the types were taken from metadata supplied by the sample provider, not from assay-based typing. Sample metadata almost always included a de-identified subject ID, COVID-19 status, age in years and sex.

TCRbeta CDR3 regions were amplified from genomic DNA by means of the immunoSEQ Assay, a bias-controlled multiplex PCR. On the study's bioinformatics: Nucleated cell counts per sample were estimated from amplification of reference gene primers within the assay. To quantify the absolute abundance of each unique TCRbeta CDR3 rearrangement, sequence reads were collapsed and filtered. For each sample, productive Simpson clonality was calculated as the square root of Simpson's diversity index across productive rearrangements. Not all clones reach the TCRdb copy of this immuneACCESS table, which keeps in-frame sequences only. Checked studies attribute under half of the gap to unresolved V genes and leave the rest unexplained. V and J calls and clone size are as listed in that table; D and trimming were resolved from the DNA. In this sample the table shows 450,000 or so clones, roughly 89% of which occur a single time. Around 0.95% of the sample rests with the top ten.

This clone appeared once. Which antigen it targets is not known. Base quality data are lacking; no much larger clone is found one base away. One collaborating source in Seattle enrolled patients during active infection and followed them longitudinally through the course of disease. Collaborating institutions collected whole blood in K2EDTA tubes following their own protocols. For TCRbeta analysis, collaborators shipped samples as frozen whole blood, isolated PBMCs, or DNA extracted from either of those sample types. What the authors observed across the whole study: The quantity of clinical and demographic metadata differed by source and by participant and was supplied without curation.

The TCR was taken from a man aged 18 to 29 with COVID-19, enrolled during active disease. Source material: peripheral blood.

The DNA sequence reads TGTGCCTGGAGTGTTTCAAGCTTTGGCTACACCTTC. It codes for CAWSVSSFGYTF. The rearranged segments are TRBV30 and TRBJ1-2; the D gene assignment is ambiguous. At the junction V is shortened by 0 bases and J by 7 bases, with 9 bases in between. Per the germline V gene (reference sequence), GTSNPN is the CDR1 and SVGIG is the CDR2. The CDR3, cysteine through phenylalanine, is 12 amino acids long. Only the CDR3 DNA stays, 36 bases, in frame from base 1.